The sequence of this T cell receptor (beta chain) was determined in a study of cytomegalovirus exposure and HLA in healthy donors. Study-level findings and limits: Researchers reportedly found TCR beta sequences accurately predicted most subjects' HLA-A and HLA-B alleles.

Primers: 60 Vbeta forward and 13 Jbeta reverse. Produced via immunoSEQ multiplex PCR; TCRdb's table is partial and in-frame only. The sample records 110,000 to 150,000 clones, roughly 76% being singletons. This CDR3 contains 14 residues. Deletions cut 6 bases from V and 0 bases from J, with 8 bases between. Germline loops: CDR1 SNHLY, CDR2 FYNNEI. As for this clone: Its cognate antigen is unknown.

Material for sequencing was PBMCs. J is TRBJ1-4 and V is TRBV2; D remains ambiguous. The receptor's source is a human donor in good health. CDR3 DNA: TGTGCCAGCAGAGTAGATTCAACTAATGAAAAACTGTTTTTT. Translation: CASRVDSTNEKLFF.